The 3 T cell receptor beta chains reported below all come from one sample, sequenced in a study of cytomegalovirus exposure and HLA in healthy donors. A multiplex PCR was run with 60 Vbeta primers and 13 Jbeta primers. TCRdb's table, derived via immunoSEQ multiplex PCR, lists solely in-frame clones and lacks some. The table shows 200,000 to 250,000 clones, with 77% occurring only once. The sequenced sample consisted of PBMCs. Receptors originate from a woman aged 60 to 75 in good health and CMV-seropositive.

CDR3 region: CASSLRPSGGITDTQYF. The CDR3, as DNA: TGTGCCAGCAGCTTACGGCCTAGCGGGGGGATCACAGATACGCAGTATTTT. This chain joins TRBV7-9 and TRBJ2-3; 11 positions match TRBD2. V was clipped by 2 bases and J by 2 bases; unmatched bases: 6. There are 17 residues in the CDR3. Germline V gene lookup returns CDR1 SEHNR and CDR2 FQNEAQ (reference sequence).

The rearrangement joins TRBV5-1 to TRBJ2-1; a weak D match, TRBD1 (6 bases). The CDR3 contains 15 residues. Germline V CDR1 and CDR2: SGHRS, YFSETQ. V was trimmed by 4 bases and J by 2 bases, leaving 13 bases between them. CDR3 bases: TGCGCCAGCAGCCAAGCAGGGGTTACCTACAATGAGCAGTTCTTC. As protein: CASSQAGVTYNEQFF.

This clone was seen only a few times. The rearrangement links TRBV7-9 to TRBJ2-1; TRBD1 might be the D (6 bases). This CDR3 spans 12 amino acids. Germline-derived CDR1 and CDR2 are SEHNR and FQNEAQ (reference sequence). The CDR3 region is CAGGGSYNEQFF. Here the CDR3 DNA reads TGTGCAGGGGGTGGGTCCTACAATGAGCAGTTCTTC.